The entry below gives a single TCR beta chain sequence along with its context. Its target is not known. One end of the junction is discordant with germline, which a read error may explain. TCRdb reprocessed the 5' RACE reads via MiXCR and lists one record per CDR3 protein. The sample shows around 1.7 million distinct CDR3 sequences, 25% to 35% of them seen only once. These data belong to a study of identical twins. General study points: The degree of excess twin sharing was weaker in beta out-of-frame sequences. Abundant beta clonotypes from cord blood had fewer insertions, unlike memory repertoires, which showed none.

CDR3 length: 15 residues. The rearrangement uses TRBV12-3 or TRBV12-4 and TRBJ2-1; weak D call: TRBD2 (6 bases). This receptor was obtained from a newborn girl in good health. Sequences were obtained from cord blood. The CDR3 region has the DNA TGTACCAGCAGTCTGATGGGACTGGCCTACAATGAGCAGTTCTTC. Protein sequence: CTSSLMGLAYNEQFF.